This T cell receptor (beta chain) was documented in a study of shared clonotypes between healthy human individuals. Study context: Donors, aged 18 to 49, were a couple of women and three men.

Naive-designated CD8 cells lacked CD45RO, were positively enriched for CCR7, and omitted terminally differentiated effector memory CD45RA+ cells. The donors were adults (healthy and HIV-negative) with no recent acute infections or vaccinations. General study points: Sequencing depth was predicted to influence how clonotypes are shared among donors. Generation probability values for non-shared clonotypes were lower than those for clonotypes shared by all four donors.

With regard to this clone: Its antigen remains unidentified.

Repertoires were generated with immunoSEQ multiplex PCR, while TCRdb's copy carries only in-frame clones and drops some. The table lists over 2,000,000 clones, about 93% of them singletons. V was cut by 1 base and J by 1 base, with 13 bases left in between. There are 16 residues in the CDR3. From germline, CDR1 is MGHRA and CDR2 YSYEKL. The chain recombines TRBV4-1 with TRBJ1-1, with D possibly being TRBD1 (5 bases). The material sequenced was naive CD8+ T cells from PBMCs. The receptor was derived from a man aged 18 to 30 in good health. Some clones in this sample may be carry-over from other donors' samples. The DNA for the CDR3 is TGCGCCAGCAGCCAAGTTAGAGCAGGGCCGAACACTGAAGCTTTCTTT. Its translation is CASSQVRAGPNTEAFF.